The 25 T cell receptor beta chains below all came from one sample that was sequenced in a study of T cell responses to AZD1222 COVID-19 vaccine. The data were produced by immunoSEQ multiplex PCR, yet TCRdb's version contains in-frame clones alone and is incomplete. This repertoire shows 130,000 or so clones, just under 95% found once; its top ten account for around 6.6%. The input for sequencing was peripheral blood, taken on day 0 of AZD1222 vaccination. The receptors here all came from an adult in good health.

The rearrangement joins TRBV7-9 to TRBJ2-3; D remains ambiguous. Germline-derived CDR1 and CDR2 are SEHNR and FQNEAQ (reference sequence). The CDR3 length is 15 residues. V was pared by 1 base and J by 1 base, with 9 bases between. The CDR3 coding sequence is TGTGCCAGCAGCTTAGGGACCTATCGCACAGATACGCAGTATTTT. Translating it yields CASSLGTYRTDTQYF.

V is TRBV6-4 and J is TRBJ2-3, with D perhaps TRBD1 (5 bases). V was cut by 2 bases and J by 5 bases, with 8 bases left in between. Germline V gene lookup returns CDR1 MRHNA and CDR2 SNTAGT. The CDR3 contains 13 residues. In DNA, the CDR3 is TGTGCCAGCAGTGACCAGGGAAAAGATACGCAGTATTTT. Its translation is CASSDQGKDTQYF.

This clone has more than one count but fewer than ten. The CDR3 DNA follows: TGTGCCAGCAGCGTTCAGAGGGATACTGAAGCTTTCTTT. This encodes CASSVQRDTEAFF. V gene TRBV9 combines with J gene TRBJ1-1; no definite D call. V was trimmed by 2 bases and J by 5 bases, leaving 10 bases between them. This CDR3 contains 13 residues. CDR1 and CDR2 (germline): SGDLS, YYNGEE. Full variable domain (missing parts from reference TRBV9 and TRBJ1-1): DSGVTQTPKHLITATGQRVTLRCSPRSGDLSVYWYQQSLDQGLQFLIQYYNGEERAKGNILERFSAQQFPDLHSELNLSSLELGDSALYFCASSVQRDTEAFFGQGTRLTVV.

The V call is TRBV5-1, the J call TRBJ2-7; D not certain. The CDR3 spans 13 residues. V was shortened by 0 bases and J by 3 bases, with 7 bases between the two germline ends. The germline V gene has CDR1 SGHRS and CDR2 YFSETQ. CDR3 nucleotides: TGCGCCAGCAGCTTGGAAGTCCTCTACGAGCAGTACTTC. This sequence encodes CASSLEVLYEQYF.

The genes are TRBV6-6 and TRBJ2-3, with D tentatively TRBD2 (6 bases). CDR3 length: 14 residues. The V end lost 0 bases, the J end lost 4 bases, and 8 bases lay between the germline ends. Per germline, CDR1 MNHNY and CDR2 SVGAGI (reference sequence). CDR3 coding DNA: TGTGCCAGCAGTTACTCCGGGAGTGCAGATACGCAGTATTTT. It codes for CASSYSGSADTQYF.

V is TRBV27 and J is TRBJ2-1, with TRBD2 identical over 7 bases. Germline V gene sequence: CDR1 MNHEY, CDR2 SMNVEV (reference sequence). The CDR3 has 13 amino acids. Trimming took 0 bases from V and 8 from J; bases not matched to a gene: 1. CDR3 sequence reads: CASSLSGGDEQFF. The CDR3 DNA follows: TGTGCCAGCAGTTTATCTGGGGGGGATGAGCAGTTCTTC.

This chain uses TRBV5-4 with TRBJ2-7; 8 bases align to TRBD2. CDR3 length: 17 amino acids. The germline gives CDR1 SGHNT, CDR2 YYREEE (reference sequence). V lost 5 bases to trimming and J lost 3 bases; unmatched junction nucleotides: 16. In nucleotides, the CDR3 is TGTGCCAGCAGTCCCCCGGGGGGGGGTTCTGCCGACTACGAGCAGTACTTC. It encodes CASSPPGGGSADYEQYF.

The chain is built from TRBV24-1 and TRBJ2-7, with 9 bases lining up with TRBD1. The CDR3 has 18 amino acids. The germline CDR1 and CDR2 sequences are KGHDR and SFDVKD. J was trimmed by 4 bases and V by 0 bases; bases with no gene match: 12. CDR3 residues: CATSDLGALQGASYEQYF. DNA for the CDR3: TGTGCCACCAGTGATTTGGGGGCTCTACAGGGGGCCTCGTACGAGCAGTACTTC.

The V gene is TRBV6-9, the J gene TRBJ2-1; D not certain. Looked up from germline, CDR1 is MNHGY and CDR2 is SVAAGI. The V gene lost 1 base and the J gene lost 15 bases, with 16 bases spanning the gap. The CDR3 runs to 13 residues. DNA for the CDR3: TGTGCCAGCAGTTATTGGACCTGCCCCTACCCGTTCTTC. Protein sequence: CASSYWTCPYPFF.

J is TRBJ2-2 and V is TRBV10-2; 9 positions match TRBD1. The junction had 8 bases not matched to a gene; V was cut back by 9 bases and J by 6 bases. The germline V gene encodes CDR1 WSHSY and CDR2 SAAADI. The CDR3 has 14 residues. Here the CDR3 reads CASQPGQGSGELFF. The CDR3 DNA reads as TGCGCCAGTCAGCCGGGACAGGGTTCCGGGGAGCTGTTTTTT.

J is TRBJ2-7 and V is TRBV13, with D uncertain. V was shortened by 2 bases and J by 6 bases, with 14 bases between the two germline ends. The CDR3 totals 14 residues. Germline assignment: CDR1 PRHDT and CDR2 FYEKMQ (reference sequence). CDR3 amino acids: CASSLTALSSEQYF. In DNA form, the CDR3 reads TGTGCCAGCAGCTTAACCGCTTTGAGCTCCGAGCAGTACTTC.

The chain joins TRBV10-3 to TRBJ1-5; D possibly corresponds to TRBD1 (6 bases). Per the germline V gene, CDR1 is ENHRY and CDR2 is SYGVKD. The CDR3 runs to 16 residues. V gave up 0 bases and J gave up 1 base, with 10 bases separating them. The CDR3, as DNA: TGTGCCATCAGTGAGTCCAGGGGAGGGAGCAATCAGCCCCAGCATTTT. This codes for CAISESRGGSNQPQHF.

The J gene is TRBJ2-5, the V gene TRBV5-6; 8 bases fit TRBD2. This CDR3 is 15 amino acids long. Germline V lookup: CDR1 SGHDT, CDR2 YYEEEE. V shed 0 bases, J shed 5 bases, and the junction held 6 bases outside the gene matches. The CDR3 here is CASSLVRAGEETQYF. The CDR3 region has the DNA TGTGCCAGCAGCTTGGTTAGAGCGGGAGAGGAGACCCAGTACTTC.

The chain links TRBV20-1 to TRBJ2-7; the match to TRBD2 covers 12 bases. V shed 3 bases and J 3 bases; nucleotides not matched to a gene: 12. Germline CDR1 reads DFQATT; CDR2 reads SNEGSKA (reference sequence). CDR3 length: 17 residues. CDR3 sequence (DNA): TGCAGTGCTAGTAGAGCTAGCGGGAGGGTGGGGGGCTACGAGCAGTACTTC. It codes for CSASRASGRVGGYEQYF.

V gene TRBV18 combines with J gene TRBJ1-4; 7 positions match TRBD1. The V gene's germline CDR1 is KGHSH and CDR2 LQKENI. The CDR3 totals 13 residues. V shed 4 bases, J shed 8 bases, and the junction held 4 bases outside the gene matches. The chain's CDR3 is CASSRQGGEKLFF. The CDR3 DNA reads TGTGCCAGCTCACGACAGGGAGGGGAAAAACTGTTTTTT. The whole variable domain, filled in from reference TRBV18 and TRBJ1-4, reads NAGVMQNPRHLVRRRGQEARLRCSPMKGHSHVYWYRQLPEEGLKFMVYLQKENIIDESGMPKERFSAEFPKEGPSILRIQQVVRGDSAAYFCASSRQGGEKLFFGSGTQLSVL.

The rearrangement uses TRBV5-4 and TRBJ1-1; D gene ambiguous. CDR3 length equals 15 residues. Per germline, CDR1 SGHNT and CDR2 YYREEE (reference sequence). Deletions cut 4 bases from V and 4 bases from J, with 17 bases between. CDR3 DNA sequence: TGTGCCAGCAGCGAGAAAGGCCGTGGCCGCACTGAAGCTTTCTTT. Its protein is CASSEKGRGRTEAFF.

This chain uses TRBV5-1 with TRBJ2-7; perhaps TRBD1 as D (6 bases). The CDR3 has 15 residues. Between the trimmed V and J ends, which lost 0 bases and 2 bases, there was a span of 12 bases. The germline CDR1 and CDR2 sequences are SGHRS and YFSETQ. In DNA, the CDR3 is TGCGCCAGCAGCTTGGTAGGTACAGGGCCCTACGAGCAGTACTTC. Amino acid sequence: CASSLVGTGPYEQYF.

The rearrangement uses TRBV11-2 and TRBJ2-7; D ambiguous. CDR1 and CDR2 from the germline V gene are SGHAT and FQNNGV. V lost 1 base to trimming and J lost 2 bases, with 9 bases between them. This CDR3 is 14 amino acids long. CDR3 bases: TGTGCCAGCAGCTTAGGTTTTTCTACCTACGAGCAGTACTTC. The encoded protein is CASSLGFSTYEQYF.

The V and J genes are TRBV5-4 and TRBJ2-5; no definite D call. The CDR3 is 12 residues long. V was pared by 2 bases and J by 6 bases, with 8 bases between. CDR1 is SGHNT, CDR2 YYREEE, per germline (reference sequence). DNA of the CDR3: TGTGCCAGCAGCTTAATGGGTCAGACCCAGTACTTC. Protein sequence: CASSLMGQTQYF.

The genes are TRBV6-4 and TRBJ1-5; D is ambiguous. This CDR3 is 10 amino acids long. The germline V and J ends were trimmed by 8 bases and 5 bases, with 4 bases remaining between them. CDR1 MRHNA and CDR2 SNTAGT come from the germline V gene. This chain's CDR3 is CASLYQPQHF. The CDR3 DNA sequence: TGTGCCAGCTTATATCAGCCCCAGCATTTT.

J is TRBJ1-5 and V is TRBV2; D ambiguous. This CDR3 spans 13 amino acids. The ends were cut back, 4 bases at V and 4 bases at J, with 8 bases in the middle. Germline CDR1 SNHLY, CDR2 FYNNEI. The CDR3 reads CASSGDGNQPQHF. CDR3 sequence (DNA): TGTGCCAGCAGTGGGGATGGGAATCAGCCCCAGCATTTT. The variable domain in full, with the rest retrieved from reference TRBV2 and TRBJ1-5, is EPEVTQTPSHQVTQMGQEVILRCVPISNHLYFYWYRQILGQKVEFLVSFYNNEISEKSEIFDDQFSVERPDGSNFTLKIRSTKLEDSAMYFCASSGDGNQPQHFGDGTRLSIL.

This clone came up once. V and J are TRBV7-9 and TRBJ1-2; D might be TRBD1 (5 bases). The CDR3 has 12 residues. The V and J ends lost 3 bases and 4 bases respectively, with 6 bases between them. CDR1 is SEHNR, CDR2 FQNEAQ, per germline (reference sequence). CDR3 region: CASSFDSYGYTF. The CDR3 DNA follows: TGTGCCAGCAGCTTTGACAGCTATGGCTACACCTTC.

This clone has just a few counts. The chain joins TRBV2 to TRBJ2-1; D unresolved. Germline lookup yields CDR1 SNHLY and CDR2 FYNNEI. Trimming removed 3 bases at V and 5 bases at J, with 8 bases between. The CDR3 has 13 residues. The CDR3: CASSDDFNNEQFF. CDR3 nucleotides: TGTGCCAGCAGTGACGATTTTAACAATGAGCAGTTCTTC.

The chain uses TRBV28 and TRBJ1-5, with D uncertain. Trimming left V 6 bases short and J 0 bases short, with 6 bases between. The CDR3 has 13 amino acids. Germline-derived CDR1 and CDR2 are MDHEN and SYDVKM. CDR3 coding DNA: TGTGCCAGCAGGTCTTATAGCAATCAGCCCCAGCATTTT. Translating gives CASRSYSNQPQHF. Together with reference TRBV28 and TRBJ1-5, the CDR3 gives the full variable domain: DVKVTQSSRYLVKRTGEKVFLECVQDMDHENMFWYRQDPGLGLRLIYFSYDVKMKEKGDIPEGYSVSREKKERFSLILESASTNQTSMYLCASRSYSNQPQHFGDGTRLSIL.

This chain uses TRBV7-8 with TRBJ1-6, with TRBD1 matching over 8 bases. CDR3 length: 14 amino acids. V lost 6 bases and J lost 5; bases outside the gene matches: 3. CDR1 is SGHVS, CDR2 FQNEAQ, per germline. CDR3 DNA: TGTGCCAGCAGGAGGACAGGGAATAATTCACCCCTCCACTTT. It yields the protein CASRRTGNNSPLHF.